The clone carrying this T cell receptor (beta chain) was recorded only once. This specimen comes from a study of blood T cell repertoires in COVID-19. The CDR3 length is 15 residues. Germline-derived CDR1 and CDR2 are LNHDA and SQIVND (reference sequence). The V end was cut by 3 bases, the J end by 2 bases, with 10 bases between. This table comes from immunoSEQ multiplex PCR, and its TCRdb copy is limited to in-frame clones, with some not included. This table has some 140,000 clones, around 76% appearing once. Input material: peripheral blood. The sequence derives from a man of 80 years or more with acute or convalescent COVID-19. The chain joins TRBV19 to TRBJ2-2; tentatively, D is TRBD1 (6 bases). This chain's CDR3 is CASSIHRVNTGELFF. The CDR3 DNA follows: TGTGCCAGTAGTATCCACAGGGTCAACACCGGGGAGCTGTTTTTT.